What follows are 5 T cell receptor beta chains derived from one specimen sequenced in a study of cytomegalovirus exposure and HLA in healthy donors. The table came from immunoSEQ multiplex PCR; TCRdb's copy has only in-frame clones and leaves some out. The table has about 58,000 clones, under 95% seen once. The sample was PBMCs. These receptors were obtained from a young man in good health and CMV-seronegative.

The CDR3 sequence: CASSSPPVLAGAKNIQYF. The CDR3 region has the DNA TGTGCCAGCAGCTCTCCGCCCGTGCTAGCGGGAGCCAAAAACATTCAGTACTTC. The chain carries TRBV11-2 and TRBJ2-4; 8 positions agree with TRBD2. Germline V gives CDR1 SGHAT, CDR2 FQNNGV. V gave up 4 bases and J gave up 0 bases; unmatched junction bases: 11. The CDR3 is 18 amino acids.

The genes are TRBV5-1 and TRBJ1-2; 9 bases align to TRBD1. Trimming removed 4 bases from V and 4 bases from J; junction bases left unmatched: 2. The CDR3 has 13 amino acids. Germline CDR1 and CDR2: SGHRS and YFSETQ. The CDR3 DNA follows: TGCGCCAGCAGCCGGACAGGGGTCTATGGCTACACCTTC. This encodes CASSRTGVYGYTF.

V is TRBV7-2 and J is TRBJ2-5; D perhaps matches TRBD1 (6 bases). V lost 0 bases, J lost 0 bases, and 14 bases lay in between. The V gene's germline CDR1 is SGHTA and CDR2 FQGNSA. The CDR3 is made up of 17 amino acids. This CDR3 reads CASSLAGASIYQETQYF. The CDR3 DNA is TGTGCCAGCAGCTTAGCGGGGGCCAGCATTTACCAAGAGACCCAGTACTTC.

The V call is TRBV19, the J call TRBJ2-7; 8 nucleotides agree with TRBD1. The germline V gene encodes CDR1 LNHDA and CDR2 SQIVND (reference sequence). The CDR3 contains 14 residues. The junction had 8 bases not matched to a gene; V was cut back by 5 bases and J by 5 bases. In DNA, the CDR3 is TGTGCCAGTAGTTCCCGGGACAGGCCCCACGAGCAGTACTTC. It is translated as CASSSRDRPHEQYF.

DNA of the CDR3: TGTGCCAGCAGCTTAACAGCCCCCAATGAGCAGTTCTTC. Translation: CASSLTAPNEQFF. The chain has TRBV5-6 and TRBJ2-1; D call uncertain. V lost 2 bases, J lost 6 bases, and 9 bases lay in between. The CDR3 consists of 13 residues. Germline CDR1 is SGHDT and CDR2 is YYEEEE.